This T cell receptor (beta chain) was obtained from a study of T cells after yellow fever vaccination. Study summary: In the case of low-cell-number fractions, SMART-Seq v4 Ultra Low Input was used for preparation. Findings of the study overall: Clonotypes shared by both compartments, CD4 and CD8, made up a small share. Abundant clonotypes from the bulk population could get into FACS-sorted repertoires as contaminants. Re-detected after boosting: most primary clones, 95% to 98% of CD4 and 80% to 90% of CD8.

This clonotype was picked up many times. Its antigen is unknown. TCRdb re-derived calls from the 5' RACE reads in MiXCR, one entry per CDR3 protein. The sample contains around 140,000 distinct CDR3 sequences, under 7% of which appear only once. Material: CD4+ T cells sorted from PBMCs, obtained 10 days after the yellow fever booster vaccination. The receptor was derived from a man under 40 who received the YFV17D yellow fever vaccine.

CDR3 DNA sequence: TGTGCCAGCAGCTTAACAGCGAACACCGGGGAGCTGTTTTTT. This codes for CASSLTANTGELFF. The chain links TRBV7-2 to TRBJ2-2; D not certain. The V gene lost 2 bases and the J gene lost 0 bases, with 4 bases spanning the gap. Germline CDR1 SGHTA, CDR2 FQGNSA. The CDR3 consists of 14 residues.